The sequence of this T cell receptor (beta chain) was determined in a study of beta chain features in type 1 diabetes. The study, taken as a whole, reports: Shorter TCRB CDR3s, moderately but significantly so, marked every one of the four CD4+ subsets in Type 1 diabetes patients.

The authors reverse transcribed all of the isolated RNA, so sequencing captured expressed TCRB transcripts. Sequencing used immunoSEQ multiplex PCR; TCRdb keeps in-frame clones, though not all of them. The sample lists some 360,000 clones, roughly 9.8% occurring once. V gave up 5 bases and J gave up 5 bases, with 17 bases separating them. The CDR3 has 15 amino acids. Germline V gene data show CDR1 as SGHTA and CDR2 as FQGNSA. There are a few counts of this clone. The antigen remains undetermined. Specimen: central memory CD4+ T cells from blood. This rearrangement joins TRBV7-2 to TRBJ2-3, with D possibly matching TRBD2 (6 bases). The receptor was isolated from a man in his thirties or forties with type 1 diabetes. The CDR3 is CASSPQRVGGDTQYF. The CDR3, as DNA: TGTGCCAGCAGCCCCCAACGCGTGGGGGGAGATACGCAGTATTTT.